This note documents a single T cell receptor beta chain sequence. Its specificity is unknown. The data originate from a study of immune evolution from preneoplasia to lung adenocarcinoma. Whole-study results and caveats: Clonality was highest in normal lung, lower in later-stage lesions apparently. Top clone share appeared to fall from AAH through AIS, MIA, adenocarcinoma.

After pathologic assessment, macro-dissection selected premalignant or tumor cells for extraction. V was clipped by 5 bases and J by 3 bases; unmatched bases: 16. This CDR3 has 18 amino acids. The germline gives CDR1 LNHDA, CDR2 SQIVND (reference sequence). Data came from immunoSEQ multiplex PCR; TCRdb stores just in-frame clones and leaves some out. Among 10,000 or so clones listed, about 85% were seen once. The specimen was FFPE minimally invasive lung adenocarcinoma tissue. The chain employs TRBV19 and TRBJ1-1; 9 bases are shared with TRBD1. The clonotype comes from a donor at least 70 years old with lung adenocarcinoma. DNA of the CDR3: TGTGCCAGTAGTCCCCGCGGGACAGGGCGGGGTCCGGACACTGAAGCTTTCTTT. The encoded protein is CASSPRGTGRGPDTEAFF.